What follows are 21 T cell receptor beta chains derived from one specimen sequenced in a study of blood T cell repertoires in COVID-19 (dated by TCRdb to 2020 to 2021). The library relied on the immunoSEQ multiplex PCR assay. This immuneACCESS table, as held by TCRdb, lists in-frame sequences with V and J called but not all clones. Of the missing ones, under half trace to an unresolved V gene in checked studies; the others have no known cause. Here the sample has tens of thousands of clones; around 80% occur a single time. The ten largest clones take up about 10% of the sample. The specimen sequenced was peripheral blood. These receptors were collected from a human donor in a cohort sampled during active COVID-19.

This chain connects TRBV28 to TRBJ2-1; 8 bases fit TRBD2. V gave up 6 bases and J gave up 0 bases; unmatched junction bases: 1. This CDR3 spans 14 amino acids. Germline values: CDR1 MDHEN, CDR2 SYDVKM. The CDR3: CASSAGGSYNEQFF. CDR3 nucleotide sequence: TGTGCCAGCAGCGCGGGGGGCTCCTACAATGAGCAGTTCTTC.

This chain joins TRBV5-1 and TRBJ2-7; TRBD2 agrees at 10 bases. V lost 3 bases to trimming and J lost 6 bases; unmatched junction nucleotides: 9. CDR3 length: 15 residues. Germline lookup yields CDR1 SGHRS and CDR2 YFSETQ. The CDR3 loop reads CASSSLLAGPSEQYF. In DNA form, the CDR3 reads TGCGCCAGCAGCTCTTTACTAGCGGGACCCTCCGAGCAGTACTTC.

This sequence joins TRBV19 and TRBJ2-3, with TRBD1 matching over 8 bases. J was trimmed by 3 bases and V by 5 bases; bases with no gene match: 13. The CDR3 is 17 residues long. CDR1 is LNHDA, CDR2 SQIVND, per germline (reference sequence). The CDR3 nucleotides read TGTGCCAGTAGTCACCCAAAACAGGGGGTAAGAACAGATACGCAGTATTTT. Protein: CASSHPKQGVRTDTQYF.

This sequence joins TRBV5-1 and TRBJ2-1; 7 bases line up with TRBD1. Germline CDR1 SGHRS, CDR2 YFSETQ. CDR3 size: 14 residues. V was pared by 4 bases and J by 2 bases, with 3 bases of the junction left unmatched. CDR3 DNA: TGCGCCAGCAGCGCCAGGGGGACCTACAATGAGCAGTTCTTC. This codes for CASSARGTYNEQFF.

CDR3 protein: CASSSYSTGDNTF. The CDR3 DNA reads as TGTGCCAGCAGCTCCTACTCAACAGGTGACAACACCTTC. V usage is TRBV7-9 and J usage is TRBJ1-2, with D tentatively TRBD1 (5 bases). V gave up 4 bases and J gave up 12 bases, with 18 bases separating them. The CDR3 contains 13 residues. Germline V CDR1 and CDR2: SEHNR, FQNEAQ (reference sequence).

The V call is TRBV7-2, the J call TRBJ2-5; D might be TRBD2 (6 bases). Germline CDR1 reads SGHTA; CDR2 reads FQGNSA. The CDR3 is 16 residues long. Trimming stripped 5 bases from V and 5 bases from J, with 21 bases between. The CDR3 spells CASSPDGGYAHETQYF. The CDR3, as DNA: TGTGCCAGCAGCCCCGATGGGGGGTACGCTCATGAGACCCAGTACTTC. The full variable domain, completed using reference TRBV7-2 and TRBJ2-5, is GAGVSQSPSNKVTEKGKDVELRCDPISGHTALYWYRQSLGQGLEFLIYFQGNSAPDKSGLPSDRFSAERTGGSVSTLTIQRTQQEDSAVYLCASSPDGGYAHETQYFGPGTRLLVL.

V gene TRBV5-1 combines with J gene TRBJ1-2, with 8 bases aligning to TRBD1. The germline V gene has CDR1 SGHRS and CDR2 YFSETQ. The CDR3 sequence is 13 residues long. J lost 4 bases, V lost 6 bases, and 5 bases had no gene match. The CDR3 region is CASKTGGGYGYTF. DNA of the CDR3: TGCGCCAGCAAAACAGGGGGAGGCTATGGCTACACCTTC.

This chain connects TRBV6-5 to TRBJ2-3; 10 bases map to TRBD2. The junction had 7 bases not matched to a gene; V was cut back by 4 bases and J by 3 bases. The CDR3 length is 16 residues. CDR1 and CDR2 (germline): MNHEY, SVGAGI. CDR3: CASSFPLAGTTDTQYF. The CDR3 DNA follows: TGTGCCAGCAGTTTTCCACTAGCGGGGACAACAGATACGCAGTATTTT.

This chain connects TRBV6-2 or TRBV6-3 to TRBJ2-5; a weak D match, TRBD1 (6 bases). Per germline, CDR1 MNHEY and CDR2 SVGEGT. Trimming cost V 0 bases and J 5 bases, with 13 bases left between them. The CDR3 contains 15 residues. The chain's CDR3 is CASSYSMAGEETQYF. The CDR3 coding sequence is TGTGCCAGCAGTTACTCGATGGCAGGGGAGGAGACCCAGTACTTC.

This clone was detected once. The rearrangement links TRBV7-8 to TRBJ1-3; a weak D match, TRBD1 (6 bases). Germline V CDR1 and CDR2: SGHVS, FQNEAQ. The V end lost 5 bases, the J end lost 2 bases, and 13 bases lay between the germline ends. The CDR3 has 15 residues. In DNA form, the CDR3 reads TGTGCCAGCAGCCAAATGGCAGGGGCTGGAAACACCATATATTTT. Translating gives CASSQMAGAGNTIYF.

The V and J genes are TRBV9 and TRBJ2-3; the match to TRBD2 covers 9 bases. Per germline, CDR1 SGDLS and CDR2 YYNGEE. The CDR3 runs to 15 residues. V lost 0 bases to trimming and J lost 5 bases; unmatched junction nucleotides: 4. In DNA, the CDR3 is TGTGCCAGCAGCGTAGGGGGACTAGCTCTAGATACGCAGTATTTT. Translating gives CASSVGGLALDTQYF.

The V gene is TRBV9, the J gene TRBJ2-2, with D tentatively TRBD2 (6 bases). Per germline, CDR1 SGDLS and CDR2 YYNGEE. Trimming left V 1 base short and J 5 bases short, with 9 bases between. The length of the CDR3 is 14 residues. The CDR3 nucleotides are TGTGCCAGCAGCGTAAGACTAGAGACCGGGGAGCTGTTTTTT. It yields the protein CASSVRLETGELFF. The whole variable domain, remainder taken from reference TRBV9 and TRBJ2-2, is DSGVTQTPKHLITATGQRVTLRCSPRSGDLSVYWYQQSLDQGLQFLIQYYNGEERAKGNILERFSAQQFPDLHSELNLSSLELGDSALYFCASSVRLETGELFFGEGSRLTVL.

The chain recombines TRBV11-2 with TRBJ2-3; perhaps TRBD2 as D (6 bases). This CDR3 region has 15 residues. Germline V gives CDR1 SGHAT, CDR2 FQNNGV. The V and J ends lost 4 bases and 5 bases respectively, with 16 bases between them. The CDR3 loop reads CASSSLFSGKDTQYF. DNA of the CDR3: TGTGCCAGCAGCTCCCTGTTTAGCGGAAAAGATACGCAGTATTTT.

The chain carries TRBV12-3 or TRBV12-4 and TRBJ1-1; D is unclear. The ends were cut back, 2 bases at V and 5 bases at J, with 9 bases in the middle. CDR3 length: 13 amino acids. In DNA form, the CDR3 reads TGTGCCAGCAGTTTAACGACGCGGACTGAAGCTTTCTTT. Protein: CASSLTTRTEAFF.

In this sample, this clone turned up a few times. V gene TRBV30 combines with J gene TRBJ2-5; D is perhaps TRBD2 (5 bases). V was clipped by 6 bases and J by 5 bases, with 19 bases between them. CDR1 is GTSNPN, CDR2 SVGIG, per germline (reference sequence). CDR3 length: 14 residues. The CDR3 bases are TGTGCCTGTAGTCGCGGGCTCGGGGAGGAGACCCAGTACTTC. Encoded protein: CACSRGLGEETQYF.

This chain joins TRBV5-1 and TRBJ2-1; 8 bases map to TRBD2. The germline V gene encodes CDR1 SGHRS and CDR2 YFSETQ. With 0 bases clipped from V and 1 base from J, the junction kept 12 bases outside the gene matches. This CDR3 is built from 19 residues. CDR3 DNA sequence: TGCGCCAGCAGCTTGGTTCTCACCACCGGGACTAGGTCCTACAATGAGCAGTTCTTC. It codes for CASSLVLTTGTRSYNEQFF.

This clone occurred once. The rearrangement joins TRBV6-5 to TRBJ2-7; D might be TRBD2 (5 bases). CDR1 is MNHEY, CDR2 SVGAGI, per germline. V shed 7 bases and J shed 2 bases, with 9 bases lying between them. The CDR3 loop spans 12 amino acids. The CDR3 nucleotides read TGTGCCAGCACCGAGGGCGCCTACGAGCAGTACTTC. It codes for CASTEGAYEQYF.

V is TRBV6-2 or TRBV6-3 and J is TRBJ2-3; 7 nucleotides match TRBD2. Germline-derived CDR1 and CDR2 are MNHEY and SVGEGT. V shed 0 bases and J 2 bases; nucleotides not matched to a gene: 8. This CDR3 comprises 17 residues. The CDR3 sequence: CASSYSPTSLYTDTQYF. In DNA form, the CDR3 reads TGTGCCAGCAGTTACTCGCCGACTAGCCTATACACAGATACGCAGTATTTT.

The rearrangement joins TRBV25-1 to TRBJ2-5; TRBD1 might be the D (5 bases). The CDR3 is 14 amino acids. The V end lost 4 bases, the J end lost 5 bases, and 14 bases lay between the germline ends. The germline CDR1 and CDR2 sequences are MGHDK and SYGVNS. DNA for the CDR3: TGTGCCAGCAGTGGGGGCCCATGGCGGGAGACCCAGTACTTC. This codes for CASSGGPWRETQYF.

V gene TRBV7-6 combines with J gene TRBJ2-7; D is uncertain. This CDR3 is 11 amino acids long. Per the germline V gene, CDR1 is SGHVS and CDR2 is FNYEAQ. Trimming stripped 1 base from V and 7 bases from J, with 5 bases between. The CDR3 nucleotides are TGTGCCAGCAGCTTAGGGCGGGAGCAGTACTTC. Translating it yields CASSLGREQYF.

This clone was seen only once. The chain carries TRBV9 and TRBJ2-3, with D maybe TRBD1 (6 bases). The length of the CDR3 is 15 residues. Germline CDR1 and CDR2: SGDLS and YYNGEE. V was cut by 4 bases and J by 4 bases, with 16 bases left in between. CDR3 DNA sequence: TGTGCCAGCAGCCCGGATCAGGGGTTATCAGATACGCAGTATTTT. Protein: CASSPDQGLSDTQYF.